The sequence of this TCR beta chain was determined in a study of shared clonotypes between healthy human individuals. The wider study: A donor's plate count was three for CD4 naive and three for CD4 memory; CD8 naive had two and CD8 memory one.

CD8 cells classed as naive were CD45RO-negative and positively selected for CCR7, excluding terminally differentiated effector memory CD45RA+ cells. Some clones are missing from TCRdb's copy, which holds only in-frame ones; the method was immunoSEQ multiplex PCR. The table lists under 600,000 clones, 95% to 98% of them singletons. The material sequenced was naive CD8+ T cells sorted from blood. The source of this sequence is a man aged 30-40 years in good health.

CDR3: CASSLDVPSGKWWQYF. The DNA of the CDR3 is TGTGCCAGCAGCTTAGACGTTCCTAGCGGGAAATGGTGGCAGTACTTC. The gene calls are TRBV7-2 and TRBJ2-7, with 9 bases identical to TRBD2. Germline CDR1 SGHTA, CDR2 FQGNSA. V was pared by 1 base and J by 9 bases, with 13 bases of the junction left unmatched. This CDR3 region has 16 residues.